Below, 9 T cell receptor beta chains from the same sample are listed, as sequenced in a study of OX40 agonist ivuxolimab in advanced cancers. Here immunoSEQ multiplex PCR was the method, and the copy in TCRdb shows in-frame clones only, minus some. Among about 21,000 clones listed, under 90% were seen once. Sequenced material: CD4+ or CD8+ T cells sorted from blood, taken in a trial of the OX40 agonist ivuxolimab. These TCRs come from an adult with an advanced solid tumor such as melanoma, head and neck, liver or kidney cancer.

This chain uses TRBV6-1 with TRBJ2-7; D unresolved. The V end was cut by 1 base, the J end by 2 bases, with 12 bases between. This CDR3 is 15 amino acids long. Germline V gives CDR1 MNHNS, CDR2 SASEGT. CDR3 protein: CASSEVYYPTYEQYF. The CDR3 region has the DNA TGTGCCAGCAGTGAAGTCTACTATCCTACCTACGAGCAGTACTTC.

The V call is TRBV6-5, the J call TRBJ1-4; D is possibly TRBD1 (5 bases). From germline, CDR1 is MNHEY and CDR2 SVGAGI. CDR3 length: 16 residues. Trimming removed 2 bases from V and 8 bases from J, with 18 bases in between. This CDR3 reads CASSYDRGDRAEKLFF. CDR3 in DNA: TGTGCCAGCAGTTACGATCGAGGGGACCGCGCGGAAAAACTGTTTTTT.

This clone has just one count. This chain links TRBV5-4 with TRBJ1-3; D is unclear. The CDR3 consists of 14 residues. V was trimmed by 2 bases and J by 3 bases, leaving 9 bases between them. CDR1 SGHNT and CDR2 YYREEE come from the germline V gene (reference sequence). The CDR3 DNA follows: TGTGCCAGCAGCTTCGGCAGTCTTGGAAACACCATATATTTT. Amino acid sequence: CASSFGSLGNTIYF. Combining the CDR3 with reference TRBV5-4 and TRBJ1-3 gives the whole variable domain ETGVTQSPTHLIKTRGQQVTLRCSSQSGHNTVSWYQQALGQGPQFIFQYYREEENGRGNFPPRFSGLQFPNYSSELNVNALELDDSALYLCASSFGSLGNTIYFGEGSWLTVV.

This clone came up once. The V gene is TRBV4-1, the J gene TRBJ1-1; no reliable D call. The CDR3 has 14 amino acids. Per germline, CDR1 MGHRA and CDR2 YSYEKL. Trimming left V 0 bases short and J 7 bases short, with 12 bases between. The CDR3 region is CASSQEIPAIEAFF. In nucleotides, the CDR3 is TGCGCCAGCAGCCAAGAAATTCCGGCAATTGAAGCTTTCTTT.

This chain links TRBV5-6 with TRBJ1-2; D is unresolved. The CDR3 contains 15 residues. Between the trimmed V and J ends, which lost 6 bases and 5 bases, there was a span of 20 bases. Germline V lookup: CDR1 SGHDT, CDR2 YYEEEE. The CDR3 region has the DNA TGTGCCAGCACCAGACCTCAAGGGTGGGTTTATGGCTACACCTTC. As protein: CASTRPQGWVYGYTF.

The rearrangement uses TRBV4-1 and TRBJ2-3; possibly TRBD2 for D (5 bases). V was clipped by 4 bases and J by 2 bases, with 10 bases between them. Germline CDR1 is MGHRA and CDR2 is YSYEKL. The CDR3 extends over 14 amino acids. The CDR3 loop reads CASSPDSATDTQYF. The CDR3 nucleotides are TGCGCCAGCAGCCCGGACTCAGCCACAGATACGCAGTATTTT.

As DNA, the CDR3 is TGTGCCAGCAGCGTAGAGGGTGGCAATTCACCCCTCCACTTT. It specifies CASSVEGGNSPLHF. The chain couples TRBV9 to TRBJ1-6; D not certain. CDR1 and CDR2 from the germline V gene are SGDLS and YYNGEE. This CDR3 has 14 residues. Trimming cost V 0 bases and J 7 bases, with 8 bases left between them.

This chain uses TRBV6-1 with TRBJ2-3; TRBD2 matches 8 bases. The V and J ends lost 1 base and 1 base, in that order; junction bases with no gene match: 4. CDR3 length: 16 amino acids. Germline V gene data show CDR1 as MNHNS and CDR2 as SASEGT. CDR3 residues: CASSEEWRGGTDTQYF. The CDR3 DNA reads TGTGCCAGCAGTGAAGAGTGGCGGGGGGGCACAGATACGCAGTATTTT.

The chain employs TRBV6-4 and TRBJ2-7, with TRBD2 identical over 10 bases. Germline loops: CDR1 MRHNA, CDR2 SNTAGT. The CDR3 spans 13 residues. V gave up 5 bases and J gave up 6 bases; unmatched junction bases: 4. CDR3 amino acids: CASSWGLAFEQYF. CDR3 sequence (DNA): TGTGCCAGCAGTTGGGGACTAGCGTTCGAGCAGTACTTC.